Shown below are 24 T cell receptor beta chains from a single sample sequenced in a study of CD8+ T cells in alopecia areata (dated by TCRdb to about 2018). The sample's treatment or condition, from its label and the paper: oral pan-JAK inhibitor, 5-10 mg twice daily. Libraries were built with the immunoSEQ multiplex PCR assay. RNA was extracted from all samples and reverse transcribed into cDNA, which served as template for TCR sequencing. The immuneACCESS repertoire file appears here via TCRdb, limited to in-frame rearrangements. These files lack a portion of the clones; in checked studies, under half of the deficit traces to unresolved V genes, and the cause of the others is not known. The sample yields about 270,000 clones; 60% were counted once. The ten largest make up more than 0.85% of the sample. Specimen: CD4+ T cells sorted from blood, collected around week 53, from a patient treated with tofacitinib. Every receptor here comes from a human donor with alopecia areata.

This clone occurred a few times. The chain recombines TRBV7-2 with TRBJ2-3, with D perhaps matching TRBD2 (6 bases). This CDR3 has 17 residues. V gave up 3 bases and J gave up 0 bases, with 16 bases separating them. CDR1 and CDR2 (germline): SGHTA, FQGNSA. The DNA of the CDR3 is TGTGCCAGCAGCTTGGAAACCGGGACTCTGAGCACAGATACGCAGTATTTT. Protein product: CASSLETGTLSTDTQYF. Filled out from reference TRBV7-2 and TRBJ2-3, the complete variable domain reads GAGVSQSPSNKVTEKGKDVELRCDPISGHTALYWYRQSLGQGLEFLIYFQGNSAPDKSGLPSDRFSAERTGGSVSTLTIQRTQQEDSAVYLCASSLETGTLSTDTQYFGPGTRLTVL.

V and J are TRBV25-1 and TRBJ1-2; D call uncertain. The CDR3 extends over 11 amino acids. V dropped 0 bases and J dropped 11 bases, with 7 bases sitting between them. Germline V gene lookup returns CDR1 MGHDK and CDR2 SYGVNS. The CDR3 region is CASSEYEGYTF. The CDR3 DNA sequence: TGTGCCAGCAGTGAATATGAAGGGTACACCTTC.

The chain recombines TRBV25-1 with TRBJ2-7, with a tentative D call TRBD2 (6 bases). Germline V gives CDR1 MGHDK, CDR2 SYGVNS. This CDR3 region has 12 residues. Trimming shortened V by 4 bases and J by 4 bases, and 8 bases separated the two germline ends. The CDR3 loop reads CASSGGTYEQYF. Here the CDR3 DNA reads TGTGCCAGCAGTGGAGGGACTTACGAGCAGTACTTC.

J is TRBJ2-6 and V is TRBV9, with 9 bases fitting TRBD2. J gave up 2 bases and V 0 bases, and 6 bases lay outside the gene matches. Germline-derived CDR1 and CDR2 are SGDLS and YYNGEE. The CDR3 has 18 residues. CDR3 sequence: CASSVATAGGPGANVLTF. The CDR3, as DNA: TGTGCCAGCAGCGTAGCTACGGCGGGGGGGCCTGGGGCCAACGTCCTGACTTTC.

V is TRBV19 and J is TRBJ2-2; 9 bases fit TRBD1. The CDR3 has 15 amino acids. J gave up 2 bases and V 6 bases, and 4 bases lay outside the gene matches. The germline gives CDR1 LNHDA, CDR2 SQIVND (reference sequence). The chain's CDR3 is CASRGQGLNTGELFF. CDR3 coding DNA: TGTGCCAGTAGGGGACAGGGCTTAAACACCGGGGAGCTGTTTTTT.

This chain joins TRBV7-2 and TRBJ2-7; the match to TRBD2 covers 13 bases. The J segment lost 7 bases and the V segment lost 1 base, leaving 4 bases of the junction unmatched. Looked up from germline, CDR1 is SGHTA and CDR2 is FQGNSA. The CDR3 spans 15 residues. CDR3 sequence: CASSLEGLAGREQYF. The CDR3 DNA sequence: TGTGCCAGCAGCTTAGAGGGACTAGCGGGGAGAGAGCAGTACTTC.

This chain connects TRBV29-1 to TRBJ1-5; 9 nucleotides agree with TRBD1. The V segment lost 6 bases and the J segment 4 bases; nucleotides outside the gene matches: 4. This CDR3 comprises 13 residues. The germline CDR1 and CDR2 sequences are SQVTM and ANQGSEA. CDR3 nucleotides: TGCAGCGTGGGGACAGGGAAGAATCAGCCCCAGCATTTT. Its translation is CSVGTGKNQPQHF.

V usage is TRBV27 and J usage is TRBJ2-7; the D gene is possibly TRBD1 (5 bases). Germline-derived CDR1 and CDR2 are MNHEY and SMNVEV (reference sequence). Trimming pared 0 bases from V and 6 bases from J, leaving 15 bases between. The CDR3 covers 15 residues. CDR3 protein: CASSLSRAGKGEQYF. CDR3 nucleotide sequence: TGTGCCAGCAGTTTATCGAGAGCAGGGAAGGGCGAGCAGTACTTC.

The genes are TRBV25-1 and TRBJ2-4; D is unclear. V was cut by 3 bases and J by 0 bases, with 9 bases left in between. The CDR3 runs to 15 residues. Germline assignment: CDR1 MGHDK and CDR2 SYGVNS. The chain's CDR3 is CASSEETRAKNIQYF. The DNA of the CDR3 is TGTGCCAGCAGTGAGGAGACAAGAGCCAAAAACATTCAGTACTTC.

The chain recombines TRBV29-1 with TRBJ1-1, with D possibly being TRBD1 (5 bases). Per germline, CDR1 SQVTM and CDR2 ANQGSEA. The CDR3 runs to 13 residues. The V end was cut by 4 bases, the J end by 3 bases, with 12 bases between. As DNA, the CDR3 is TGCAGCGTTGGAGTCAGGGTGGACACTGAAGCTTTCTTT. Translation gives CSVGVRVDTEAFF. Full variable domain (remainder filled in from reference TRBV29-1 and TRBJ1-1): SAVISQKPSRDICQRGTSLTIQCQVDSQVTMMFWYRQQPGQSLTLIATANQGSEATYESGFVIDKFPISRPNLTFSTLTVSNMSPEDSSIYLCSVGVRVDTEAFFGQGTRLTVV.

CDR3 bases: TGTGCCAGCAGTGACCCCTTGACAGCGGAGCAGTTCTTC. The encoded protein is CASSDPLTAEQFF. This chain joins TRBV25-1 and TRBJ2-1; tentatively, D is TRBD1 (5 bases). In germline, CDR1 is MGHDK, CDR2 SYGVNS. This CDR3 spans 13 amino acids. V lost 3 bases to trimming and J lost 10 bases, with 13 bases between them.

A note on this clone: The same CDR3 can be traced to other DNA sequences in this sample. The chain employs TRBV5-6 and TRBJ1-2; D is undetermined. V was trimmed by 0 bases and J by 1 base, leaving 1 base between them. Germline V gene data show CDR1 as SGHDT and CDR2 as YYEEEE. This CDR3 is built from 12 residues. CDR3 in DNA: TGTGCCAGCAGCTTGGATAACTATGGCTACACCTTC. Its translation: CASSLDNYGYTF.

The chain combines TRBV30 with TRBJ1-3, with D hard to call. This CDR3 has 16 residues. V lost 1 base to trimming and J lost 0 bases, with 13 bases between them. Germline CDR1 reads GTSNPN; CDR2 reads SVGIG (reference sequence). The CDR3 nucleotides read TGTGCCTGGAGTGGAGTGCAGGCGATCTCTGGAAACACCATATATTTT. Its protein is CAWSGVQAISGNTIYF.

The CDR3 here is CASSYLGNQPQHF. The CDR3 DNA is TGTGCCAGCAGTTACTTAGGGAATCAGCCCCAGCATTTT. V usage is TRBV6-5 and J usage is TRBJ1-5; D remains unclear. Trimming removed 1 base at V and 4 bases at J, with 5 bases between. CDR3 size: 13 residues. Germline V gene data show CDR1 as MNHEY and CDR2 as SVGAGI.

V usage is TRBV14 and J usage is TRBJ2-2, with TRBD1 as a possible D gene (5 bases). Trimming cost V 1 base and J 6 bases, with 12 bases left between them. This CDR3 has 15 amino acids. Germline V gene data show CDR1 as SGHDN and CDR2 as FVKESK. CDR3 DNA: TGTGCCAGCAGCCAAGTTGGCGACAGCCCCGGGGAGCTGTTTTTT. Translating it yields CASSQVGDSPGELFF. Looking up the rest from reference TRBV14 and TRBJ2-2 gives the full variable domain: EAGVTQFPSHSVIEKGQTVTLRCDPISGHDNLYWYRRVMGKEIKFLLHFVKESKQDESGMPNNRFLAERTGGTYSTLKVQPAELEDSGVYFCASSQVGDSPGELFFGEGSRLTVL.

The chain has TRBV30 and TRBJ1-2; no clear D gene. CDR1 is GTSNPN and CDR2 is SVGIG in the germline V gene (reference sequence). The CDR3 is 12 amino acids. Trimming cost V 0 bases and J 4 bases, with 6 bases left between them. The CDR3 DNA sequence: TGTGCCTGGAGTGTACTCGGCTATGGCTACACCTTC. Encoded protein: CAWSVLGYGYTF.

The V and J genes are TRBV30 and TRBJ2-1, with TRBD2 as a possible D gene (6 bases). The ends were cut back, 5 bases at V and 4 bases at J, with 12 bases in the middle. The CDR3 length is 13 residues. Germline assignment: CDR1 GTSNPN and CDR2 SVGIG (reference sequence). This chain's CDR3 is CAWDTGVYNEQFF. CDR3 in DNA: TGTGCCTGGGACACGGGGGTTTACAATGAGCAGTTCTTC.

V is TRBV4-2 and J is TRBJ2-3; 9 bases match TRBD2. The CDR3 loop spans 16 amino acids. V lost 0 bases to trimming and J lost 1 base; unmatched junction nucleotides: 2. In germline, CDR1 is LGHNA, CDR2 YNFKEQ. The CDR3 nucleotides are TGTGCCAGCAGCCAAGATCCTAGCGGGGGCACAGATACGCAGTATTTT. Encoded protein: CASSQDPSGGTDTQYF.

The genes are TRBV2 and TRBJ2-1; 8 bases align to TRBD2. Unmatched junction bases numbered 5, after V lost 1 base and J lost 9 bases. Per the germline V gene, CDR1 is SNHLY and CDR2 is FYNNEI. The CDR3 is made up of 14 amino acids. This CDR3 is CASSEVGLGSEQFF. The CDR3 coding sequence is TGTGCCAGCAGTGAAGTGGGACTAGGTAGTGAGCAGTTCTTC.

This sequence joins TRBV6-6 and TRBJ1-1; 9 nucleotides align to TRBD1. With 8 bases clipped from V and 0 bases from J, the junction kept 1 base outside the gene matches. Germline-derived CDR1 and CDR2 are MNHNY and SVGAGI (reference sequence). This CDR3 has 13 amino acids. The CDR3 here is CASGTGMNTEAFF. In nucleotides, the CDR3 is TGTGCCAGCGGGACAGGGATGAACACTGAAGCTTTCTTT.

This clone was seen only a few times. The V gene is TRBV5-1, the J gene TRBJ2-2; D remains ambiguous. Trimming cost V 5 bases and J 6 bases, with 20 bases left between them. CDR3 length equals 16 residues. The V gene's germline CDR1 is SGHRS and CDR2 YFSETQ. CDR3 nucleotide sequence: TGCGCCAGCAGTCCTGGATCCGGGTCCGTGCCCGGGGAGCTGTTTTTT. Protein product: CASSPGSGSVPGELFF.

V gene TRBV5-1 combines with J gene TRBJ1-6, with D possibly matching TRBD1 (5 bases). CDR3 length: 15 residues. Germline V lookup: CDR1 SGHRS, CDR2 YFSETQ. V lost 2 bases and J 5 bases, leaving 11 bases between the germline ends. CDR3 sequence (DNA): TGCGCCAGCAGCTTTTTTGGGGCGAATAATTCACCCCTCCACTTT. Protein sequence: CASSFFGANNSPLHF.

With respect to this clone: The identical CDR3 is also encoded by other nucleotide sequences in the sample. Here the CDR3 reads CASSSQGNTEAFF. CDR3 coding DNA: TGCGCCAGCAGCTCACAGGGAAACACTGAAGCTTTCTTT. The chain links TRBV5-1 to TRBJ1-1, with D maybe TRBD1 (6 bases). Germline V gives CDR1 SGHRS, CDR2 YFSETQ. V lost 3 bases and J 2 bases, leaving 8 bases between the germline ends. This CDR3 is built from 13 residues.

The chain carries TRBV5-1 and TRBJ1-1; unclear D gene. This CDR3 has 13 amino acids. Trimming took off 0 bases at V and 1 base at J, with 4 bases between the two ends. Germline V gives CDR1 SGHRS, CDR2 YFSETQ. The CDR3 nucleotides read TGCGCCAGCAGCTTGGATTCGAACACTGAAGCTTTCTTT. It yields the protein CASSLDSNTEAFF.